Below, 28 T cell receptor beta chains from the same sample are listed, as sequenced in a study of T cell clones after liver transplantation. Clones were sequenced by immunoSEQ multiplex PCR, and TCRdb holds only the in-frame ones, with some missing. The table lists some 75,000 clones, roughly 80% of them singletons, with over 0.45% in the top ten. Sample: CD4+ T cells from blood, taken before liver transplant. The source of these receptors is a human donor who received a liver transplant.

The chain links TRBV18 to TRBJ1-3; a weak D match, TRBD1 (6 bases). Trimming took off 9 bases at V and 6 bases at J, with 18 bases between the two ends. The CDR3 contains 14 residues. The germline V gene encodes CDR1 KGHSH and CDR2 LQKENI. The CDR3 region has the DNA TGTGCCAGTTATGACCGGGACAACCAAAACACCATATATTTT. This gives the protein CASYDRDNQNTIYF.

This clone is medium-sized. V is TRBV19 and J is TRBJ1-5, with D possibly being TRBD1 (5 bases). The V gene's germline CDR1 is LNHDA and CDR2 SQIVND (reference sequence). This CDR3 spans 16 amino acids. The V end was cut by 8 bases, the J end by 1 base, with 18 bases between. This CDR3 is CASLRKGGESNQPQHF. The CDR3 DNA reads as TGTGCCAGTCTTCGTAAGGGAGGGGAAAGCAATCAGCCCCAGCATTTT.

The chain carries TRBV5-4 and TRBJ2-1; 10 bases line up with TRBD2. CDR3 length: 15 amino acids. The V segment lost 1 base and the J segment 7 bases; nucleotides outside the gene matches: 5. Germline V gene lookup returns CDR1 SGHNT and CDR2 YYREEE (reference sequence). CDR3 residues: CASSLTSGTGNEQFF. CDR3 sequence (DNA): TGTGCCAGCAGCTTGACTAGCGGGACGGGTAATGAGCAGTTCTTC. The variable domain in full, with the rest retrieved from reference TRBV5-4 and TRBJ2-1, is ETGVTQSPTHLIKTRGQQVTLRCSSQSGHNTVSWYQQALGQGPQFIFQYYREEENGRGNFPPRFSGLQFPNYSSELNVNALELDDSALYLCASSLTSGTGNEQFFGPGTRLTVL.

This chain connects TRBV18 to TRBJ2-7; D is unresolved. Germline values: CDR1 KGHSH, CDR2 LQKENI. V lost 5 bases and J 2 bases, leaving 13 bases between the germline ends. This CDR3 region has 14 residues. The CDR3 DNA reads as TGTGCCAGCTCAGAGTCGGTTCAAGCCTACGAGCAGTACTTC. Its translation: CASSESVQAYEQYF. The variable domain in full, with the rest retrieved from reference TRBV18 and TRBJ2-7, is NAGVMQNPRHLVRRRGQEARLRCSPMKGHSHVYWYRQLPEEGLKFMVYLQKENIIDESGMPKERFSAEFPKEGPSILRIQQVVRGDSAAYFCASSESVQAYEQYFGPGTRLTVT.

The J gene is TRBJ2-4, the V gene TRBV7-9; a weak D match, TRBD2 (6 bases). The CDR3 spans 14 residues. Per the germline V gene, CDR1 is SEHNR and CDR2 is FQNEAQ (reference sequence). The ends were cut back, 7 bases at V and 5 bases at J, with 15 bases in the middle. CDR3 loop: CASTWAGGENIQYF. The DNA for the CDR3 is TGTGCCAGCACCTGGGCAGGCGGGGAAAACATTCAGTACTTC.

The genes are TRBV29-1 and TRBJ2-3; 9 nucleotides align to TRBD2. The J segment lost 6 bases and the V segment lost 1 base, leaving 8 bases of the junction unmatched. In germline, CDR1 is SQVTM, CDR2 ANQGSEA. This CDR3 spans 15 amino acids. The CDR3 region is CSVEGASGMRDTQYF. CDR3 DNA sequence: TGCAGCGTTGAAGGGGCTAGCGGGATGAGGGATACGCAGTATTTT.

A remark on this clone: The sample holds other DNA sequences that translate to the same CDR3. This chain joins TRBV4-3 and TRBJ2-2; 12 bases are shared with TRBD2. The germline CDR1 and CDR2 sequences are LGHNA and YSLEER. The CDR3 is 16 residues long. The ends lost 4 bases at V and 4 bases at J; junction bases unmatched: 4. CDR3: CASSPGTSGLTGELFF. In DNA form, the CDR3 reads TGCGCCAGCAGCCCAGGGACTAGCGGGCTCACCGGGGAGCTGTTTTTT.

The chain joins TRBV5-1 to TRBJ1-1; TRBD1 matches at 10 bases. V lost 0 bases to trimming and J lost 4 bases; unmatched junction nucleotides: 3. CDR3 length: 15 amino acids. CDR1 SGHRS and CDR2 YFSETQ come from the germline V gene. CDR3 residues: CASSLEGQGFTEAFF. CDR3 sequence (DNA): TGCGCCAGCAGCTTGGAGGGACAGGGGTTCACTGAAGCTTTCTTT.

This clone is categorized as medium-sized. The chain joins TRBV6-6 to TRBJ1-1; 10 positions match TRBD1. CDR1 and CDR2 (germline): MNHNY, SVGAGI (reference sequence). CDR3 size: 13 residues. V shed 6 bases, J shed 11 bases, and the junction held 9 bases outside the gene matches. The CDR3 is CASSKPRQGAAFF. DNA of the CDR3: TGTGCCAGCAGCAAACCCCGACAGGGGGCGGCTTTCTTT.

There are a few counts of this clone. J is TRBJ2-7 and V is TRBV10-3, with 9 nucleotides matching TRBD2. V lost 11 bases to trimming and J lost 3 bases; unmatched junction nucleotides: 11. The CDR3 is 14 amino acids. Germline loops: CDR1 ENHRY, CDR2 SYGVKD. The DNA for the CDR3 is TGTGCCGCGAAAGGGCTAGCGGGACTCTACGAGCAGTACTTC. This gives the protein CAAKGLAGLYEQYF.

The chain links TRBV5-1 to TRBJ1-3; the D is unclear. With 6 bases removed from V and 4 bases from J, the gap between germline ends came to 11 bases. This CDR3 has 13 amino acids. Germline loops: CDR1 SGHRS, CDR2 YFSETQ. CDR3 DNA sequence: TGCGCCAGCATGCCCGGGGAGGGAAACACCATATATTTT. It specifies CASMPGEGNTIYF.

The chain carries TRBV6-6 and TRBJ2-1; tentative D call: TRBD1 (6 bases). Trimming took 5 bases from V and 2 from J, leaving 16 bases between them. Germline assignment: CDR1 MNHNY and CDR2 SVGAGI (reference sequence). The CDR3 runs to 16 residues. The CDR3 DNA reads TGTGCCAGCAGTGGCCAACCAGGGGACCCCTACAATGAGCAGTTCTTC. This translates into CASSGQPGDPYNEQFF.

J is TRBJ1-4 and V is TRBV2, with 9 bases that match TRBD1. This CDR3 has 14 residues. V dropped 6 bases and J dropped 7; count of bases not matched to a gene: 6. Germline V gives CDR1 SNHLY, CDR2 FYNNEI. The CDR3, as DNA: TGTGCCAGCAGGGACGACAGGGGGGTTGAAAAACTGTTTTTT. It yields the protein CASRDDRGVEKLFF.

The CDR3 here is CASSGTGTYTQYF. The CDR3 DNA is TGTGCCAGCAGTGGGACAGGGACGTATACGCAGTATTTT. The chain employs TRBV25-1 and TRBJ2-3; 8 nucleotides match TRBD1. Germline V gene lookup returns CDR1 MGHDK and CDR2 SYGVNS. After removal of 4 bases from V and 7 bases from J, the junction contained 4 bases not matched to a gene. The CDR3 is 13 amino acids.

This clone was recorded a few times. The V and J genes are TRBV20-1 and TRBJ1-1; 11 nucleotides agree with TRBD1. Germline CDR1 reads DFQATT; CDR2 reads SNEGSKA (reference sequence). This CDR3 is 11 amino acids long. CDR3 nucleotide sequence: TGCAGGGGACAGGGGGGGACTGAAGCTTTCTTT. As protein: CRGQGGTEAFF.

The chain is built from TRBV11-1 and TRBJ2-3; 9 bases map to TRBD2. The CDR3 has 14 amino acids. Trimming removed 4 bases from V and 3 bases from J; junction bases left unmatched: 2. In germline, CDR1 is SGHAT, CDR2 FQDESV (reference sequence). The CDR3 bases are TGTGCCAGCAGCTGGACTAGCGCTACAGATACGCAGTATTTT. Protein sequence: CASSWTSATDTQYF.

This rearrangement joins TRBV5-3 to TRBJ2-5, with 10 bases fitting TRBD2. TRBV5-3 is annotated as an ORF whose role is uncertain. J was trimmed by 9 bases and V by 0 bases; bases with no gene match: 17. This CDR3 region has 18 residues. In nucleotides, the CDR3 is TGTGCCAGAAGCTTGGCCAAGCTGACTAGCGGGCTGTCGGTGGCCCAGTACTTC. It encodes CARSLAKLTSGLSVAQYF.

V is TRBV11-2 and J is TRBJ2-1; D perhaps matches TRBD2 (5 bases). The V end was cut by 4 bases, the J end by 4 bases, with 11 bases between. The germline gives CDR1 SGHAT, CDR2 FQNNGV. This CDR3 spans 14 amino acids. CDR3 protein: CASSSQRGYNEQFF. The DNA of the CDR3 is TGTGCCAGCAGCTCCCAACGGGGATACAATGAGCAGTTCTTC.

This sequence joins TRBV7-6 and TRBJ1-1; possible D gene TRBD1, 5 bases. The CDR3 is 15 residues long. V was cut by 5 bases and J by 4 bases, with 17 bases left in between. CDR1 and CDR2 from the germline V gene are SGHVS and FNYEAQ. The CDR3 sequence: CASSPGGSGGTEAFF. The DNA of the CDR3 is TGTGCCAGCAGCCCTGGGGGTTCTGGTGGCACTGAAGCTTTCTTT.

The chain's CDR3 is CASSPRRGAMNTEAFF. CDR3 nucleotides: TGTGCCAGCAGCCCTCGGCGGGGGGCGATGAACACTGAAGCTTTCTTT. V and J are TRBV14 and TRBJ1-1; tentative D call: TRBD1 (6 bases). V lost 4 bases and J 0 bases, leaving 15 bases between the germline ends. This CDR3 spans 16 amino acids. Germline CDR1 reads SGHDN; CDR2 reads FVKESK.

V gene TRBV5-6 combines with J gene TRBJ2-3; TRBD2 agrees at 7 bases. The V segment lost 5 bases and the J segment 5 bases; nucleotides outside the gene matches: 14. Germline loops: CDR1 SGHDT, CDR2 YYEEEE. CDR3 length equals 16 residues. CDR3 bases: TGTGCCAGCAGTTCGCGACTAGCAAGGGGCCAAGATACGCAGTATTTT. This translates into CASSSRLARGQDTQYF.

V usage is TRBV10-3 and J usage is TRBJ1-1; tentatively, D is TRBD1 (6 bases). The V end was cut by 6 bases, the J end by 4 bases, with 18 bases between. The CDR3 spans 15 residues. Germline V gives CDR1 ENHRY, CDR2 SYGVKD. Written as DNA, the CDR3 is TGTGCCATCAGGGACAGCCAGGGTGGGTTCACTGAAGCTTTCTTT. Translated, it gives CAIRDSQGGFTEAFF.

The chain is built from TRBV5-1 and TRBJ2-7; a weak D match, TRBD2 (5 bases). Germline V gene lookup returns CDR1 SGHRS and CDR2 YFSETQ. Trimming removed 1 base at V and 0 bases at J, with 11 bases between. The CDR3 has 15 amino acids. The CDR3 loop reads CASSLRGGGSYEQYF. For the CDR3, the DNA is TGCGCCAGCAGCTTGAGAGGAGGCGGCTCCTACGAGCAGTACTTC.

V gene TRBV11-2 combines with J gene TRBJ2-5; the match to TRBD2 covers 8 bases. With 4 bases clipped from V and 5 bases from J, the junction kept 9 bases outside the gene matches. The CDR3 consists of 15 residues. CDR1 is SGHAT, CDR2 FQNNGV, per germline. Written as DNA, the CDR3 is TGTGCCAGCAGCTCTCTAAGCGGGGGAGGGGAGACCCAGTACTTC. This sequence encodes CASSSLSGGGETQYF. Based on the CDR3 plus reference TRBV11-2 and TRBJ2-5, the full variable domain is EAGVAQSPRYKIIEKRQSVAFWCNPISGHATLYWYQQILGQGPKLLIQFQNNGVVDDSQLPKDRFSAERLKGVDSTLKIQPAKLEDSAVYLCASSSLSGGGETQYFGPGTRLLVL.

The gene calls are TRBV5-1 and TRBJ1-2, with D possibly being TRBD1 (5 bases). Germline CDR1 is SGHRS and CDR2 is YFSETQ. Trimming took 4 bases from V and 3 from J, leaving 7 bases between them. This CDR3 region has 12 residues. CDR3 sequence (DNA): TGCGCCAGCAGCCCGACAGACTATGGCTACACCTTC. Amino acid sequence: CASSPTDYGYTF.

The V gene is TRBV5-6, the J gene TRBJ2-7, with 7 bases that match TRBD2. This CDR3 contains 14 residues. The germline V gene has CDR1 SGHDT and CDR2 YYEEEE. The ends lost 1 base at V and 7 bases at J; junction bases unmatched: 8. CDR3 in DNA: TGTGCCAGCAGCTTGTTTGCGGGAGCTCAAGAGCAGTACTTC. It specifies CASSLFAGAQEQYF.

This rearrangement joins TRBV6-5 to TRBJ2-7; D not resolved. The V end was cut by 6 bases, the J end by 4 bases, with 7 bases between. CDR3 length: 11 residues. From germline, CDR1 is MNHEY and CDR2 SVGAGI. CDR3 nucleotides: TGTGCCAGCAGCGCCCCTTACGAGCAGTACTTC. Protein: CASSAPYEQYF.

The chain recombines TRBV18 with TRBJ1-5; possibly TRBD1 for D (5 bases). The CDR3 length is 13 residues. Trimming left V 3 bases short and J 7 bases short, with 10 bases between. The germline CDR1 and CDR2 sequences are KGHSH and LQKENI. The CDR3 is CASSPGHRQPQHF. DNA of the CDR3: TGTGCCAGCTCACCGGGGCACCGGCAGCCCCAGCATTTT.